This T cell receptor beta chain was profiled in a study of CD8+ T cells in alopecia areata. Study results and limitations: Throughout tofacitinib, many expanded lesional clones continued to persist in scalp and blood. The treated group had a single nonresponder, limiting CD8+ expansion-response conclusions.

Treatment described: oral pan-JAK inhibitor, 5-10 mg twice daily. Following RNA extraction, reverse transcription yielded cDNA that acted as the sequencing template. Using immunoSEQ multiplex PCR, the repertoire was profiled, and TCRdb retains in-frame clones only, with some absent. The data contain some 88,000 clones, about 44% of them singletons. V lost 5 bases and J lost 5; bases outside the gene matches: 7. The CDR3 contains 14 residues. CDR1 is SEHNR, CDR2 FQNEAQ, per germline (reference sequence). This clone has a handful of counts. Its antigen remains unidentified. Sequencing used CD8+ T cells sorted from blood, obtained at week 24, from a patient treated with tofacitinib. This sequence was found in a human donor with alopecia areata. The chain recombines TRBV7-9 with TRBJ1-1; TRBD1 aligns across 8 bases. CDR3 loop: CASSPTGVGTEAFF. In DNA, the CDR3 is TGTGCCAGCAGCCCGACAGGGGTGGGGACTGAAGCTTTCTTT. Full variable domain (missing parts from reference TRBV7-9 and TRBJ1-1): DTGVSQNPRHKITKRGQNVTFRCDPISEHNRLYWYRQTLGQGPEFLTYFQNEAQLEKSRLLSDRFSAERPKGSFSTLEIQRTEQGDSAMYLCASSPTGVGTEAFFGQGTRLTVV.